A single sample is the source of the 18 T cell receptor beta chains below, sequenced in a study of blood T cell repertoires in COVID-19. Only in-frame clones appear in the TCRdb table, and some are missing; sequencing was by immunoSEQ multiplex PCR. The table records 130,000 to 150,000 clones, around 87% of them present only once. Sequenced: peripheral blood. These receptors came from a man between 45 and 60 years old who had recovered from COVID-19.

The V call is TRBV3-1 (or the pseudogene TRBV3-2), the J call TRBJ1-5; no firm D call. V was shortened by 0 bases and J by 2 bases, with 11 bases between the two germline ends. The germline gives CDR1 LGHDT, CDR2 YNNKEL (reference sequence). The CDR3 sequence is 16 residues long. The CDR3 spells CASSQDARNGNQPQHF. CDR3 nucleotides: TGTGCCAGCAGCCAAGATGCGAGGAACGGCAATCAGCCCCAGCATTTT.

This clone showed up just once. The gene calls are TRBV18 and TRBJ2-4, with 7 bases identical to TRBD1. The germline V gene encodes CDR1 KGHSH and CDR2 LQKENI. The CDR3 loop spans 16 amino acids. V shed 4 bases, J shed 0 bases, and the junction held 6 bases outside the gene matches. This chain's CDR3 is CASSQTGALAKNIQYF. DNA of the CDR3: TGTGCCAGCTCACAAACAGGGGCACTAGCCAAAAACATTCAGTACTTC.

This clone was detected a few times. The chain recombines TRBV7-9 with TRBJ1-5, with D possibly being TRBD1 (6 bases). Germline V gene lookup returns CDR1 SEHNR and CDR2 FQNEAQ (reference sequence). The V end was cut by 1 base, the J end by 7 bases, with 11 bases between. CDR3 length: 14 amino acids. CDR3 sequence reads: CASSLGGHGQPQHF. CDR3 DNA sequence: TGTGCCAGCAGCTTAGGGGGGCATGGACAGCCCCAGCATTTT.

This chain uses TRBV6-5 with TRBJ2-7, with D uncertain. This CDR3 has 12 amino acids. Germline assignment: CDR1 MNHEY and CDR2 SVGAGI. With 6 bases removed from V and 2 bases from J, the gap between germline ends came to 8 bases. The CDR3 loop reads CASRSGTYEQYF. The CDR3, as DNA: TGTGCCAGCAGATCAGGCACCTACGAGCAGTACTTC.

By its share, this clone is medium-sized. This chain connects TRBV6-5 to TRBJ2-7; 10 bases fit TRBD1. Germline assignment: CDR1 MNHEY and CDR2 SVGAGI. The V gene end was trimmed by 0 bases and the J gene end by 1 base; junction bases not matched to a gene: 0. The CDR3 has 15 amino acids. The CDR3 DNA follows: TGTGCCAGCAGTTACTCGGACAGGGGGTCCTACGAGCAGTACTTC. This sequence encodes CASSYSDRGSYEQYF.

V and J are TRBV9 and TRBJ1-1; the D is unclear. The germline CDR1 and CDR2 sequences are SGDLS and YYNGEE. The germline V and J ends were trimmed by 2 bases and 1 base, with 9 bases remaining between them. This CDR3 contains 14 residues. CDR3 nucleotide sequence: TGTGCCAGCAGCGTGGGCAGCAGGAACACTGAAGCTTTCTTT. It is translated as CASSVGSRNTEAFF.

The chain employs TRBV4-3 and TRBJ2-2; 7 bases agree with TRBD2. Unmatched junction bases numbered 17, after V lost 6 bases and J lost 1 base. Germline CDR1 and CDR2: LGHNA and YSLEER. The CDR3 extends over 19 amino acids. CDR3 nucleotides: TGCGCCAGCAGTCTCCATGAGCTAATTGCGGGGGTGAACACCGGGGAGCTGTTTTTT. Translated, it gives CASSLHELIAGVNTGELFF.

V gene TRBV7-9 combines with J gene TRBJ2-1; 8 bases are shared with TRBD1. CDR1 is SEHNR, CDR2 FQNEAQ, per germline (reference sequence). There are 17 residues in the CDR3. J lost 0 bases, V lost 5 bases, and 9 bases had no gene match. The DNA for the CDR3 is TGTGCCAGCAGCATAGGACAGGGAGGAGGCTCCTACAATGAGCAGTTCTTC. Amino acid sequence: CASSIGQGGGSYNEQFF.

The chain has TRBV2 and TRBJ2-2; the D gene is possibly TRBD2 (6 bases). The CDR3 length is 14 residues. Trimming shortened V by 2 bases and J by 8 bases, and 12 bases separated the two germline ends. Germline CDR1 is SNHLY and CDR2 is FYNNEI. CDR3 sequence reads: CASSELEGSGELFF. The CDR3 DNA reads TGTGCCAGCAGTGAATTGGAGGGGTCGGGGGAGCTGTTTTTT.

The V and J genes are TRBV29-1 and TRBJ2-2, with 7 bases aligning to TRBD1. The CDR3 spans 15 residues. Germline lookup yields CDR1 SQVTM and CDR2 ANQGSEA. J lost 0 bases, V lost 7 bases, and 8 bases had no gene match. CDR3 bases: TGCAGCGCCCGCCGGGACAGCGCGAACACCGGGGAGCTGTTTTTT. Translation gives CSARRDSANTGELFF.

This clone came up once. The V gene is TRBV5-1, the J gene TRBJ2-3; a weak D match, TRBD2 (6 bases). This CDR3 has 14 residues. V lost 7 bases and J 2 bases, leaving 14 bases between the germline ends. Per germline, CDR1 SGHRS and CDR2 YFSETQ. The CDR3 reads CASWLASDTDTQYF. The CDR3 nucleotides read TGCGCCAGCTGGTTGGCTAGCGACACAGATACGCAGTATTTT.

The chain recombines TRBV19 with TRBJ1-5; D perhaps matches TRBD1 (5 bases). The CDR3 covers 16 residues. Trimming took 7 bases from V and 3 from J, leaving 19 bases between them. Germline V gives CDR1 LNHDA, CDR2 SQIVND (reference sequence). The CDR3, as DNA: TGTGCCAGTACCCAAACAAGGGGTTTATACAATCAGCCCCAGCATTTT. Residues: CASTQTRGLYNQPQHF.

This clone has just a few counts. The V gene is TRBV5-6, the J gene TRBJ1-5; D unclear. Germline V gene sequence: CDR1 SGHDT, CDR2 YYEEEE. Trimming removed 4 bases from V and 4 bases from J, with 12 bases in between. CDR3 length: 14 amino acids. Written as DNA, the CDR3 is TGTGCCAGCAGCCTGAGACACGGTAATCAGCCCCAGCATTTT. This encodes CASSLRHGNQPQHF. Combining the CDR3 with reference TRBV5-6 and TRBJ1-5 gives the whole variable domain DAGVTQSPTHLIKTRGQQVTLRCSPKSGHDTVSWYQQALGQGPQFIFQYYEEEERQRGNFPDRFSGHQFPNYSSELNVNALLLGDSALYLCASSLRHGNQPQHFGDGTRLSIL.

The chain uses TRBV7-2 and TRBJ1-6; 7 bases map to TRBD1. The V and J ends lost 6 bases and 5 bases, in that order; junction bases with no gene match: 13. CDR1 SGHTA and CDR2 FQGNSA come from the germline V gene. The CDR3 is made up of 17 amino acids. CDR3 sequence (DNA): TGTGCCAGCAGTAAGTGGGCTGTGGGGACAGATAATTCACCCCTCCACTTT. Translation gives CASSKWAVGTDNSPLHF.

Remarks on this clone: At the DNA level, this CDR3 is encoded by other sequences in the same sample as well. V gene TRBV5-1 combines with J gene TRBJ1-1; 8 nucleotides align to TRBD1. The CDR3 length is 14 residues. Germline V gene lookup returns CDR1 SGHRS and CDR2 YFSETQ. V lost 3 bases and J lost 5; bases outside the gene matches: 6. The DNA for the CDR3 is TGCGCCAGCAGCTCCGGACAGGGAGGGACTGAAGCTTTCTTT. Encoded protein: CASSSGQGGTEAFF.

The gene calls are TRBV7-2 and TRBJ1-5; D is ambiguous. Germline values: CDR1 SGHTA, CDR2 FQGNSA. The CDR3 is made up of 17 amino acids. Trimming pared 4 bases from V and 4 bases from J, leaving 20 bases between. The CDR3 loop reads CASSSRRVGNANQPQHF. In DNA form, the CDR3 reads TGTGCCAGCAGCTCCCGAAGGGTCGGGAACGCTAATCAGCCCCAGCATTTT. The variable domain in full, completed from reference TRBV7-2 and TRBJ1-5, reads GAGVSQSPSNKVTEKGKDVELRCDPISGHTALYWYRQSLGQGLEFLIYFQGNSAPDKSGLPSDRFSAERTGGSVSTLTIQRTQQEDSAVYLCASSSRRVGNANQPQHFGDGTRLSIL.

The chain uses TRBV6-1 and TRBJ2-1, with 12 bases lining up with TRBD2. The CDR3 spans 17 residues. Trimming took 4 bases from V and 8 from J; bases not matched to a gene: 12. From germline, CDR1 is MNHNS and CDR2 SASEGT. The CDR3 bases are TGTGCCAGCAGTGGGCTAGCGGGGGGGCCTTTATTGGATGAGCAGTTCTTC. Its translation: CASSGLAGGPLLDEQFF.

In its sample, this clone was seen a few times. V usage is TRBV7-9 and J usage is TRBJ1-2, with a tentative D call TRBD1 (5 bases). Germline V gene sequence: CDR1 SEHNR, CDR2 FQNEAQ (reference sequence). This CDR3 comprises 13 residues. V dropped 5 bases and J dropped 7 bases, with 14 bases sitting between them. CDR3 bases: TGTGCCAGCAGCCCCCCGGTCGGGGGTGGCTACACCTTC. Translating gives CASSPPVGGGYTF.